This TCR beta chain derives from a study of shared clonotypes between healthy human individuals. General study points: Researchers sampled blood only, noting tissue repertoires likely differ.

CDR1 and CDR2 (germline): GTSNPN, SVGIG (reference sequence). Deletions cut 0 bases from V and 5 bases from J, with 20 bases between. This CDR3 spans 17 amino acids. Over several immunoSEQ plates, each subset's genomic DNA was distributed in even portions. TCRdb keeps only in-frame clones here, not all; method: immunoSEQ multiplex PCR. The data hold some 1,600,000 clones, with nearly 99% observed a single time. Concerning this clone: What it recognizes is unknown.

The sequence came from a man aged 25-45 years in good health. The chain recombines TRBV30 with TRBJ1-3; D not resolved. Specimen: naive CD4+ T cells sorted from blood. Regarding subset: CD45RA+ positively selected. CDR3 nucleotide sequence: TGTGCCTGGAGTGTCGCGGACCCTTACAACATTCGAAACACCATATATTTT. Its protein product is CAWSVADPYNIRNTIYF.